This is a list of T cell receptor beta chains from one sample in a study of T-cell memory formation after mild COVID-19. TCRdb analysed the 5' RACE reads with MiXCR anew, one entry per CDR3 protein. The sample holds over 400,000 distinct CDR3 sequences; 23% are singletons and the top ten take roughly 14%. Sequenced sample: PBMCs or a T cell subset sorted from them (not recorded which). The source is an adult woman who had mild COVID-19 (a few samples of this study predate the infection). Cell type and time point are not known. Each CDR3 is given with its conserved first and last residue. The D gene is left open where the match is weak. Size tells how often a clone was seen (once, few, many) or the class of an expanded clone, and some rows leave it out.

J gene	D gene	V gene	clone size	CDR3 DNA	CDR3 protein
TRBJ1-1	NA	TRBV5-1	NA	TGCGCCAGCAGCACCTACAAAGAAGCTCCCCGCCCTGAAGCTTTCTTT	CASSTYKEAPRPEAFF
TRBJ2-5	NA	TRBV15	few	TGTGCCACCAGCAGGCAGGGGCCCCAAGAGACCCAGTACTTC	CATSRQGPQETQYF
TRBJ2-1	TRBD2	TRBV7-3	NA	TGTGCCAGCAGCTTAACGGCGGGAGGGCCGGAGTATGAGCAGTTCTTC	CASSLTAGGPEYEQFF
TRBJ2-6	NA	TRBV12-3/TRBV12-4	NA	TGTGCCAGCAGTTCAAGGCGGAAAAACGTCCTGACTTTC	CASSSRRKNVLTF
TRBJ2-1	TRBD2	TRBV7-3	NA	TGTGCCAGCAGCCACGTTGGCGGGGGGAAGTACAATGAGCAGTTCTTC	CASSHVGGGKYNEQFF
TRBJ2-2	TRBD2	TRBV6-2/TRBV6-3	NA	TGTGCCAGCAGGGGACTAGCAATCGGGGAGCTGTTTTTT	CASRGLAIGELFF
TRBJ2-5	TRBD2	TRBV12-3/TRBV12-4	few	TGTGCCAGCAGTTCGATGGGAGACGGGAGGGAGACCCAGTACTTC	CASSSMGDGRETQYF
TRBJ1-4	NA	TRBV7-2	few	TGTGCCAGCAGCGGGGGACAAGTTGAAAAACTGTTTTTT	CASSGGQVEKLFF
TRBJ2-7	TRBD1	TRBV4-1	once	TGCGCCAGCAGCCAGGGACAGGGGGCAAGGACCTACCTCCAGCAGTACTTC	CASSQGQGARTYLQQYF
TRBJ2-7	NA	TRBV18	few	TGTGCCAGCTCAGCGTACGGGGACGAGCAGTACTTC	CASSAYGDEQYF
TRBJ2-2	TRBD1	TRBV12-3/TRBV12-4	NA	TGTGCCAGCAGTTTGACAACCGGGACAGGGACCGGGGAGCTGTTTTTT	CASSLTTGTGTGELFF
TRBJ1-5	NA	TRBV12-3/TRBV12-4	many	TGTGCCAGCAGCTTAGGCGGTAGCAATCAGCCCCAGCATTTT	CASSLGGSNQPQHF
TRBJ1-1	TRBD1	TRBV13	NA	TGTGCCAGCAGCTTGGGGACAGGGGCGACGTGGAACACTGAAGCTTTCTTT	CASSLGTGATWNTEAFF
TRBJ1-2	NA	TRBV4-1	few	TGCGCCAGCAGCCAAGAGTTAGGGATAGCTGGCTACACCTTC	CASSQELGIAGYTF
TRBJ1-5	NA	TRBV30	few	TGTGCCTGGAGCCCAGTTAGCAATCAGCCCCAGCATTTT	CAWSPVSNQPQHF
TRBJ2-3	TRBD1	TRBV5-6	many	TGTGCCAGCAGCTCCTTGGGACAGGGGGCTACAGATACGCAGTATTTT	CASSSLGQGATDTQYF
TRBJ2-3	TRBD2	TRBV7-8	few	TGTGCCAGCAGCTTACGCGGGAGGGGAGGGACAGATACGCAGTATTTT	CASSLRGRGGTDTQYF
TRBJ2-7	TRBD2	TRBV7-8	few	TGTGCCAGCAGCTGGACGACTAGCGGGCCCTCCTACGAGCAGTACTTC	CASSWTTSGPSYEQYF
TRBJ2-1	TRBD2	TRBV20-1	NA	TGCAGTGCTAGACTAGCGGGGTCCTACAATGAGCAGTTCTTC	CSARLAGSYNEQFF
TRBJ2-7	NA	TRBV6-5	NA	TGTGCCAGCAGTTACTCGATTAACGGTTACTACGAGCAGTACTTC	CASSYSINGYYEQYF
TRBJ2-1	NA	TRBV30	NA	TGTGCCTGGAGGTCAGCCCAGGGGGGAACCTACAATGAGCAGTTCTTC	CAWRSAQGGTYNEQFF
TRBJ2-7	TRBD1	TRBV20-1	NA	TGCAGTGCCGAGACAGGGGTTTCCTACGAGCAGTACTTC	CSAETGVSYEQYF
TRBJ1-2	NA	TRBV12-3/TRBV12-4	few	TGTGCCAGCACCCTCGCCGGGGTTAACTATGGCTACACCTTC	CASTLAGVNYGYTF
TRBJ2-1	TRBD1	TRBV12-3/TRBV12-4	NA	TGTGCCAGCAGCCGGACAGGGGGCACCTGGGATGAGCAGTTCTTC	CASSRTGGTWDEQFF
TRBJ2-7	NA	TRBV12-3/TRBV12-4	NA	TGTGCCAGCAGCCCCATACTAGCAGAATCCTACGAGCAGTACTTC	CASSPILAESYEQYF
TRBJ1-1	NA	TRBV25-1	NA	TGTGCCAGCAGTGAACAGGGGAACGGAGCTTTCTTT	CASSEQGNGAFF
TRBJ2-2	NA	TRBV24-1	NA	TGTGCCACCAGTGGCCGCACCGGGGAGCTGTTTTTT	CATSGRTGELFF
TRBJ1-2	NA	TRBV29-1	few	TGCAGCGCGAGGCTTGGAACTAACTATGGCTACACCTTC	CSARLGTNYGYTF
TRBJ2-1	NA	TRBV28	few	TGTGCCAGCAGTTTAGAGGCCCCCCGGGAGCAGTTCTTC	CASSLEAPREQFF
TRBJ2-7	TRBD2	TRBV7-3	NA	TGTGCCAGCAGGAAAACCGCCGGACTAGCATTTACCTACGAGCAGTACTTC	CASRKTAGLAFTYEQYF
TRBJ1-5	NA	TRBV5-1	few	TGCGCCAGCAGCTTGGCCCAAGGCGGTCAGCCCCAGCATTTT	CASSLAQGGQPQHF
TRBJ2-3	NA	TRBV7-2	NA	TGTGCCAGCAGCCCCCTTGAAAGGAGGTGGGATACGCAGTATTTT	CASSPLERRWDTQYF
TRBJ1-2	NA	TRBV7-6	NA	TGTGCCAGCAGCTCGCTCGCGAGGCGGCTGGGGGCAAGCTACACCTTC	CASSSLARRLGASYTF
TRBJ1-4	NA	TRBV5-1	NA	TGCGCCAGCAAGGTGACGGATAATGAAAAACTGTTTTTT	CASKVTDNEKLFF
TRBJ2-1	NA	TRBV11-2	NA	TGTGCCAGCAGTTCCGGACTCCTTTCAAGCTCCTACAATGAGCAGTTCTTC	CASSSGLLSSSYNEQFF
TRBJ2-5	NA	TRBV7-6	NA	TGTGCCAGCAGCTTAATGCCGACGTCCCGAGAGACCCAGTACTTC	CASSLMPTSRETQYF
TRBJ2-2	NA	TRBV12-3/TRBV12-4	few	TGTGCCAGCAGCCCTAGGGTAGGAGGGGGTGGTTTCGGAGTCGGGGAGCTGTTTTTT	CASSPRVGGGGFGVGELFF
TRBJ1-1	TRBD1	TRBV5-1	few	TGCGCCAGCAGCTTGGGGACAGGGGCCTCGAACACTGAAGCTTTCTTT	CASSLGTGASNTEAFF
TRBJ1-5	TRBD1	TRBV7-9	few	TGTGCCAGCCAACCAGGGGGCCTCAATCAGCCCCAGCATTTT	CASQPGGLNQPQHF
TRBJ2-7	NA	TRBV6-1	NA	TGTGCCAGCAGTCCCCGGGCCGAGCAGTACTTC	CASSPRAEQYF
TRBJ2-5	NA	TRBV6-2/TRBV6-3	NA	TGTGCCAGCAGCACTTTCAGGGGTCAGACCCAGTACTTC	CASSTFRGQTQYF
TRBJ2-1	TRBD2	TRBV7-3	many	TGCGCCAGCAGCTTGGGGGGGGTGAATGAGCAGTTCTTC	CASSLGGVNEQFF
TRBJ1-1	TRBD1	TRBV5-1	few	TGCGCCAGCAAGGAGGGGGCTGTCATGAACACTGAAGCTTTCTTT	CASKEGAVMNTEAFF
TRBJ2-7	TRBD1	TRBV5-1	NA	TGCGCCAGCAGCTTGCGGAAGGGGGCCGAGCAGTACTTC	CASSLRKGAEQYF
TRBJ2-1	NA	TRBV7-9	once	TGTGCCAGCAGCTTAACTCAAACGGGGCAGAGCTCCTACAATGAGCAGTTCTTC	CASSLTQTGQSSYNEQFF
TRBJ2-5	TRBD2	TRBV10-3	few	TGTGCCATCAGTGATAAAGGGACTAGCGGGGCAATCCAAGAGACCCAGTACTTC	CAISDKGTSGAIQETQYF
TRBJ1-1	TRBD1	TRBV5-1	few	TGCGCCAGCAGCTTGGTCCAGGGGGCCCCGAACACTGAAGCTTTCTTT	CASSLVQGAPNTEAFF
TRBJ2-7	NA	TRBV4-1	NA	TGCGCCAGCAGCCAAGATTCCAACGAGCAGTACTTC	CASSQDSNEQYF